This T cell receptor beta chain was observed in a study of T cells in narcolepsy. Germline-derived CDR1 and CDR2 are SGHNT and YENEEA. Between the trimmed V and J ends, which lost 5 bases and 0 bases, there was a span of 12 bases. The CDR3 consists of 15 residues. The assay was immunoSEQ multiplex PCR, and TCRdb's table has in-frame clones only and misses some. The data hold some 35,000 clones, with 81% observed a single time. The chain carries TRBV11-3 and TRBJ2-3; possible D gene TRBD1, 6 bases. The sequencing input was memory (CD45RA-) CD4+ T cells from blood. The TCR was taken from a human donor in good health. In DNA, the CDR3 is TGTGCCAGCAGCAAGGGGGACCAGAGCACAGATACGCAGTATTTT. This codes for CASSKGDQSTDTQYF.